The following is a T cell receptor beta chain sequence with its context. This sample is drawn from a study of Ad26.COV2.S vaccination and SARS-CoV-2 variants. Profiled with immunoSEQ multiplex PCR; TCRdb holds only in-frame clones, not every one. The sample carries approximately 450,000 clones, 75% to 95% recorded once. Indicated treatment: roughly 19 received Ad26.COV2.S at low or high dose, single or two shots; several received placebo; per-sample allocation not given. Day 63 after the first vaccine or placebo injection was the time point for sampling. The sequence was obtained from a person aged 18-60 years who received the Ad26.COV2.S COVID-19 vaccine or a placebo. The specimen comprised peripheral blood, sampled in a trial of Ad26.COV2.S vaccine versus placebo.

CDR3 protein: CASSQVSYTGELFF. Written as DNA, the CDR3 is TGCGCCAGCAGCCAAGTTTCGTACACCGGGGAGCTGTTTTTT. This chain uses TRBV4-3 with TRBJ2-2; no firm D call. The ends were cut back, 1 base at V and 3 bases at J, with 6 bases in the middle. CDR3 length equals 14 residues. The germline V gene encodes CDR1 LGHNA and CDR2 YSLEER.